This T cell receptor beta chain was identified during a study of blood T cell repertoires in COVID-19. Repertoires were generated with immunoSEQ multiplex PCR, while TCRdb's copy carries only in-frame clones and drops some. The sample lists some 180,000 clones, approximately 90% seen once, with around a fifth in the top ten. The CDR3 extends over 16 amino acids. Sequencing used peripheral blood. The sequence was collected from a man between 60 and 70 years old with active or convalescent COVID-19. The J gene is TRBJ1-3, the V gene TRBV21-1. TRBV21-1 is deemed a pseudogene. The CDR3 protein is CASSKETGQRVNTIYF. The DNA for the CDR3 is TGTGCCAGCAGCAAAGAGACGGGGCAGCGGGTAAACACCATATATTTT.